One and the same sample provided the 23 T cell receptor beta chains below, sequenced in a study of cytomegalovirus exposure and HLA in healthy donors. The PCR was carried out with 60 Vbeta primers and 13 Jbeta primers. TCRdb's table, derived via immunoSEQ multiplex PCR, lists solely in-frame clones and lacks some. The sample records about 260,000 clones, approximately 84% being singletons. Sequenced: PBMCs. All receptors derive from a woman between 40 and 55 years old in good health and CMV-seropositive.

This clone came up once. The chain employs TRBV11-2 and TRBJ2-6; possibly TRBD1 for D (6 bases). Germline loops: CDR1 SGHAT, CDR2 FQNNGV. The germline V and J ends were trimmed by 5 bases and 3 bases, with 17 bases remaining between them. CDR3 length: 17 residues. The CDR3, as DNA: TGTGCCAGCAGCCGCCGGGACAAAGGGAGTGGGGCCAACGTCCTGACTTTC. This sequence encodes CASSRRDKGSGANVLTF. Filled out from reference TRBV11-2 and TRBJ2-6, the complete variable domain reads EAGVAQSPRYKIIEKRQSVAFWCNPISGHATLYWYQQILGQGPKLLIQFQNNGVVDDSQLPKDRFSAERLKGVDSTLKIQPAKLEDSAVYLCASSRRDKGSGANVLTFGAGSRLTVL.

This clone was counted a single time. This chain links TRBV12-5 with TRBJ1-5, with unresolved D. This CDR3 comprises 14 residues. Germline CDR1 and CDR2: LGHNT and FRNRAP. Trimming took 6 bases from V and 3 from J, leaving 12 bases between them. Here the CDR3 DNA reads TGTGCTAGTGGCGAAGACTCTGCCAATCAGCCCCAGCATTTT. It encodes CASGEDSANQPQHF.

The CDR3 loop reads CASSLAVPGQNLEAFF. CDR3 coding DNA: TGTGCCAGCAGCTTAGCAGTCCCGGGACAAAACCTCGAAGCTTTCTTT. This chain uses TRBV7-8 with TRBJ1-1; D is possibly TRBD1 (6 bases). V was pared by 0 bases and J by 8 bases, with 19 bases between. CDR1 is SGHVS, CDR2 FQNEAQ, per germline. CDR3 size: 16 residues.

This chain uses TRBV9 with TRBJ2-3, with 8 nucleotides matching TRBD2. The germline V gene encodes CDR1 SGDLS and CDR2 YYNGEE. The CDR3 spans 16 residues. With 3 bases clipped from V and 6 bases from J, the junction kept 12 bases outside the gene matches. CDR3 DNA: TGTGCCAGCAGCGGCCCCGTAGCGGGAAGGGGGGATACGCAGTATTTT. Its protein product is CASSGPVAGRGDTQYF.

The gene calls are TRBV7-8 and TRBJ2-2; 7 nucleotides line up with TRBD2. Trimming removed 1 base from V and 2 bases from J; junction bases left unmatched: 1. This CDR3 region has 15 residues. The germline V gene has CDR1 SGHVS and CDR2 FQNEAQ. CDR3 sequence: CASSLGLANTGELFF. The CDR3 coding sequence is TGTGCCAGCAGCTTAGGACTAGCTAACACCGGGGAGCTGTTTTTT. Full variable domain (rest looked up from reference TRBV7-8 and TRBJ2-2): GAGVSQSPRYKVAKRGQDVALRCDPISGHVSLFWYQQALGQGPEFLTYFQNEAQLDKSGLPSDRFFAERPEGSVSTLKIQRTQQEDSAVYLCASSLGLANTGELFFGEGSRLTVL.

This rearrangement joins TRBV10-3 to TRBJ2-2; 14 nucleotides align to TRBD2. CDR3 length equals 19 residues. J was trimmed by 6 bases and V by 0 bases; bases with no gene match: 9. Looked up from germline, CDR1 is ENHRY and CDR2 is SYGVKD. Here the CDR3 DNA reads TGTGCCATCAGTGAGTCGTTGGGACTAGCGGGAGCGCGGGCCGGGGAGCTGTTTTTT. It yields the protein CAISESLGLAGARAGELFF.

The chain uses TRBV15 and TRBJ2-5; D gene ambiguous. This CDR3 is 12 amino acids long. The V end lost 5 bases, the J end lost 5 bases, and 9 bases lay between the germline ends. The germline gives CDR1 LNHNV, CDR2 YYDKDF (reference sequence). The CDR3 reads CATSAHRETQYF. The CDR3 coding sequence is TGTGCCACCAGCGCTCACCGGGAGACCCAGTACTTC.

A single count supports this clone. The CDR3 DNA reads as TGTGCCAGCAGCTTGACTGGGTGGACAGATACGCAGTATTTT. Encoded protein: CASSLTGWTDTQYF. The chain has TRBV11-3 and TRBJ2-3; D is unresolved. V gave up 3 bases and J gave up 3 bases, with 10 bases separating them. CDR3 length equals 14 residues. CDR1 and CDR2 (germline): SGHNT, YENEEA.

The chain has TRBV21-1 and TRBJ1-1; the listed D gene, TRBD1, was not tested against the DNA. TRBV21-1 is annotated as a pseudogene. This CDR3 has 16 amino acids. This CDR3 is CASRGWVSQPRGEAFF. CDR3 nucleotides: TGTGCCAGCAGGGGTTGGGTGTCACAGCCCAGGGGTGAAGCTTTCTTT.

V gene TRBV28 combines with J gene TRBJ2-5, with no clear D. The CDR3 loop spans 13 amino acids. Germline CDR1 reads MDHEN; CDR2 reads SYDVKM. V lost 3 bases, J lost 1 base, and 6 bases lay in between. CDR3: CASSFTTQETQYF. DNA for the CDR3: TGTGCCAGCAGTTTTACAACCCAAGAGACCCAGTACTTC.

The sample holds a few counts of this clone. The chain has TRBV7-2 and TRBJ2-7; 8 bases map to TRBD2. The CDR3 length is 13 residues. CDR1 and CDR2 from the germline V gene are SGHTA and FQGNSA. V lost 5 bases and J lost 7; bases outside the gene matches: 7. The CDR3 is CASSGGTSREQYF. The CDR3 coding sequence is TGTGCCAGCAGCGGGGGGACTAGTCGTGAGCAGTACTTC.

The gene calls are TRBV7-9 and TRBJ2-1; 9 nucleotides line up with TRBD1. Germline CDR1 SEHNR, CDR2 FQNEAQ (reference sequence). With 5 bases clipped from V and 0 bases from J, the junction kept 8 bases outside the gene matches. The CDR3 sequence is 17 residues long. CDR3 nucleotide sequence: TGTGCCAGCAGCACCCCGACAGGGGGTATCTCCTACAATGAGCAGTTCTTC. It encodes CASSTPTGGISYNEQFF. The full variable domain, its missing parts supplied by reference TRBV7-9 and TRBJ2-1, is DTGVSQNPRHKITKRGQNVTFRCDPISEHNRLYWYRQTLGQGPEFLTYFQNEAQLEKSRLLSDRFSAERPKGSFSTLEIQRTEQGDSAMYLCASSTPTGGISYNEQFFGPGTRLTVL.

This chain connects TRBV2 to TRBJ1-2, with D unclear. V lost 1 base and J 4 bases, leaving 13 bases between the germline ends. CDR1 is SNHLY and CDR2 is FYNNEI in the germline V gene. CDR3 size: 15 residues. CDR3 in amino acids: CASSEGIWASYGYTF. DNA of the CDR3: TGTGCCAGCAGTGAAGGTATCTGGGCCTCCTATGGCTACACCTTC.

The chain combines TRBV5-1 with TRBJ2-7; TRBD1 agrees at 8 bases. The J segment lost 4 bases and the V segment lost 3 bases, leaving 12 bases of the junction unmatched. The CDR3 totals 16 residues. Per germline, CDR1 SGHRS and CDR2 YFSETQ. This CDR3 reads CASSSSPGTGGYEQYF. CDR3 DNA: TGCGCCAGCAGCTCCTCACCCGGGACAGGTGGGTACGAGCAGTACTTC.

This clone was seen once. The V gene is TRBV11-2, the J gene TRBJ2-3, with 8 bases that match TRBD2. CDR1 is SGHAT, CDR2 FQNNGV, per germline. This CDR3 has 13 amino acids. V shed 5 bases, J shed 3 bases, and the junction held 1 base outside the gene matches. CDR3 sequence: CASSRGGTDTQYF. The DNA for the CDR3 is TGTGCCAGCAGCCGCGGGGGGACAGATACGCAGTATTTT.

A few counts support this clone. This CDR3 is CAWRGQGADGYTF. CDR3 DNA sequence: TGTGCCTGGAGGGGCCAGGGGGCTGATGGCTACACCTTC. This chain joins TRBV30 and TRBJ1-2, with 8 bases lining up with TRBD1. Germline V gene sequence: CDR1 GTSNPN, CDR2 SVGIG (reference sequence). CDR3 length equals 13 residues. J was trimmed by 6 bases and V by 3 bases; bases with no gene match: 6.

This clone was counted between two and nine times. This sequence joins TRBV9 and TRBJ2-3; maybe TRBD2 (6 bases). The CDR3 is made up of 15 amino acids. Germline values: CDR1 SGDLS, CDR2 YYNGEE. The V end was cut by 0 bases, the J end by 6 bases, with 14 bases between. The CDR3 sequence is CASSVVVGRTDTQYF. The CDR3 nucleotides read TGTGCCAGCAGCGTAGTCGTCGGGAGAACCGATACGCAGTATTTT. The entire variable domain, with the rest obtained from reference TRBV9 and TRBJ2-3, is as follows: DSGVTQTPKHLITATGQRVTLRCSPRSGDLSVYWYQQSLDQGLQFLIQYYNGEERAKGNILERFSAQQFPDLHSELNLSSLELGDSALYFCASSVVVGRTDTQYFGPGTRLTVL.

Here the CDR3 reads CASSRGLAGSYEQYF. CDR3 in DNA: TGTGCCAGCAGCCGAGGACTAGCGGGTTCCTACGAGCAGTACTTC. J is TRBJ2-7 and V is TRBV11-3; 11 bases align to TRBD2. The CDR3 covers 15 residues. The germline V gene has CDR1 SGHNT and CDR2 YENEEA. V lost 5 bases and J lost 1; bases outside the gene matches: 4.

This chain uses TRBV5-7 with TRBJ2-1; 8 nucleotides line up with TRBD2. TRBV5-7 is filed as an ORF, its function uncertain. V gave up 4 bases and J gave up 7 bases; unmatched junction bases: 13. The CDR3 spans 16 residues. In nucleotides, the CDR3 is TGTGCCAGCAGCCCCACGAGAGCGGGGGACCGAAATGAGCAGTTCTTC. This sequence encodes CASSPTRAGDRNEQFF.

CDR3 nucleotide sequence: TGTGCCAGCAGCCCGTCAGGACAGGGCTACGAGCAGTACTTC. Translating it yields CASSPSGQGYEQYF. V usage is TRBV5-8 and J usage is TRBJ2-7, with 8 bases lining up with TRBD1. The CDR3 extends over 14 amino acids. V was clipped by 4 bases and J by 3 bases; unmatched bases: 6. CDR1 is SGHTS and CDR2 is YDEGEE in the germline V gene.

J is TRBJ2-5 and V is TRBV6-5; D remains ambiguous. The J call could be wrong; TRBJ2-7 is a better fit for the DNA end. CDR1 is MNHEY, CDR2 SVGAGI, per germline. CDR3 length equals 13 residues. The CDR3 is CASRMAASYEQYF. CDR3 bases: TGTGCCAGCCGGATGGCAGCGAGCTACGAGCAGTACTTC.

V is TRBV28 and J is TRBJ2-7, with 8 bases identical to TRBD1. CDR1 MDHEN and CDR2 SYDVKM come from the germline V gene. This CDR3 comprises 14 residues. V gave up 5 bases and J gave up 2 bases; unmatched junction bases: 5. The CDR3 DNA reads TGTGCCAGCAGTCGGACAGGGTTAACCTACGAGCAGTACTTC. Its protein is CASSRTGLTYEQYF. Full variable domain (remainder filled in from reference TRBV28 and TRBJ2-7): DVKVTQSSRYLVKRTGEKVFLECVQDMDHENMFWYRQDPGLGLRLIYFSYDVKMKEKGDIPEGYSVSREKKERFSLILESASTNQTSMYLCASSRTGLTYEQYFGPGTRLTVT.

The CDR3 DNA reads as TGTGCTAGTGGTTTGGCCGGGACAGGGGATGAAAAACTGTTTTTT. Amino acid sequence: CASGLAGTGDEKLFF. The rearrangement links TRBV12-5 to TRBJ1-4; 10 bases are shared with TRBD1. Germline V gene lookup returns CDR1 LGHNT and CDR2 FRNRAP. This CDR3 comprises 15 residues. V trimming: 1 base; J trimming: 6 bases; junction bases outside the gene matches: 2.